This TCR beta chain appears in the sequencing data of a study of shared clonotypes between healthy human individuals. Assay: immunoSEQ multiplex PCR; the TCRdb copy retains only in-frame clones and omits some. There are approximately 350,000 clones in the sample; about 96% occur only once, and 0.32% lies in the top ten. Germline assignment: CDR1 SGHDN and CDR2 FVKESK. Trimming left V 5 bases short and J 6 bases short, with 14 bases between. This CDR3 spans 13 amino acids. J is TRBJ2-7 and V is TRBV14; no clear D. This receptor was identified in a man aged 25-45 years in good health. Material: memory CD8+ T cells sorted from blood. Subset here: CD45RO+ cells pooled with CCR7-negative TemRA cells. Here the CDR3 DNA reads TGTGCCAGCAGCTCCCAACTGTCAGGCGAGCAGTACTTC. Translation: CASSSQLSGEQYF.